The next 15 T cell receptor beta chains were all read from a single sample in a study of blood T cell repertoires in COVID-19. The assay was immunoSEQ multiplex PCR, and TCRdb's table has in-frame clones only and misses some. The table shows 390,000 or so clones, with around 87% occurring only once. Material: peripheral blood. Receptors were obtained from a woman aged 25-40 years with COVID-19, enrolled during active disease.

This clone is a singleton in its sample. The chain carries TRBV28 and TRBJ2-2, with D perhaps TRBD2 (5 bases). The CDR3 length is 14 residues. Germline assignment: CDR1 MDHEN and CDR2 SYDVKM. With 7 bases removed from V and 7 bases from J, the gap between germline ends came to 16 bases. The CDR3 DNA sequence: TGTGCCAGCACGTTTAGCGTCGGGCACGGGGAGCTGTTTTTT. Translated: CASTFSVGHGELFF. The whole variable domain, filled in from reference TRBV28 and TRBJ2-2, reads DVKVTQSSRYLVKRTGEKVFLECVQDMDHENMFWYRQDPGLGLRLIYFSYDVKMKEKGDIPEGYSVSREKKERFSLILESASTNQTSMYLCASTFSVGHGELFFGEGSRLTVL.

This clone was observed once. J is TRBJ1-2 and V is TRBV29-1; no clear D gene. Germline V gene lookup returns CDR1 SQVTM and CDR2 ANQGSEA. This CDR3 has 12 amino acids. V dropped 0 bases and J dropped 8 bases, with 10 bases sitting between them. The CDR3 sequence is CSVEESGSGYTF. In DNA form, the CDR3 reads TGCAGCGTTGAAGAATCGGGAAGCGGCTACACCTTC.

The rearrangement joins TRBV28 to TRBJ1-1; TRBD1 matches 7 bases. CDR3 size: 16 residues. V was pared by 7 bases and J by 2 bases, with 13 bases of the junction left unmatched. Germline loops: CDR1 MDHEN, CDR2 SYDVKM. The CDR3: CASTDRQGHGNTEAFF. As DNA, the CDR3 is TGTGCCAGCACGGACCGACAGGGACATGGAAACACTGAAGCTTTCTTT.

This chain's CDR3 is CASSLRGRAGTGELFF. DNA of the CDR3: TGTGCCAGCAGCTTACGCGGGAGGGCCGGGACCGGGGAGCTGTTTTTT. V and J are TRBV11-2 and TRBJ2-2, with 9 bases identical to TRBD2. CDR1 and CDR2 from the germline V gene are SGHAT and FQNNGV. Unmatched junction bases numbered 6, after V lost 2 bases and J lost 5 bases. CDR3 length: 16 residues.

This clone was found a few times. The chain is built from TRBV27 and TRBJ2-1; 7 nucleotides line up with TRBD2. The CDR3 length is 13 residues. V lost 4 bases to trimming and J lost 8 bases; unmatched junction nucleotides: 5. From germline, CDR1 is MNHEY and CDR2 SMNVEV (reference sequence). CDR3 in amino acids: CASSSGGEDEQFF. DNA for the CDR3: TGTGCCAGCAGTTCGGGGGGAGAGGATGAGCAGTTCTTC.

This chain connects TRBV6-5 to TRBJ2-1, with 7 bases aligning to TRBD2. The V gene end was trimmed by 6 bases and the J gene end by 5 bases; junction bases not matched to a gene: 1. The CDR3 is 12 residues long. CDR1 MNHEY and CDR2 SVGAGI come from the germline V gene. CDR3 residues: CASSRGDNEQFF. As DNA, the CDR3 is TGTGCCAGCAGCCGGGGGGACAATGAGCAGTTCTTC.

The gene calls are TRBV3-1 (or the pseudogene TRBV3-2) and TRBJ1-6; D ambiguous. This CDR3 region has 13 residues. V was cut by 6 bases and J by 8 bases, with 11 bases left in between. Germline lookup yields CDR1 LGHDT and CDR2 YNNKEL (reference sequence). CDR3 in amino acids: CASRQVMDSPLHF. CDR3 sequence (DNA): TGTGCCAGCAGGCAGGTTATGGATTCACCCCTCCACTTT.

The chain uses TRBV6-2 or TRBV6-3 and TRBJ1-1; TRBD1 matches at 8 bases. The CDR3 length is 14 residues. Germline CDR1 is MNHEY and CDR2 is SVGEGT. V lost 3 bases, J lost 4 bases, and 4 bases stayed unmatched. The CDR3 reads CASSYRQGATEAFF. CDR3 nucleotides: TGTGCCAGCAGTTATCGGCAGGGGGCCACTGAAGCTTTCTTT.

This chain uses TRBV18 with TRBJ2-1, with 7 bases that match TRBD2. This CDR3 has 15 residues. Germline lookup yields CDR1 KGHSH and CDR2 LQKENI. Trimming at V came to 2 bases and at J to 6 bases, leaving 7 bases not matched to a gene. The CDR3 sequence: CASSPGGGTLNEQFF. The DNA of the CDR3 is TGTGCCAGCTCACCAGGGGGAGGGACCCTCAATGAGCAGTTCTTC.

The chain carries TRBV30 and TRBJ1-1, with D perhaps matching TRBD1 (6 bases). Per germline, CDR1 GTSNPN and CDR2 SVGIG (reference sequence). The CDR3 has 14 amino acids. The V and J ends lost 4 bases and 2 bases respectively, with 14 bases between them. CDR3 sequence reads: CAWTLRGFNTEAFF. CDR3 sequence (DNA): TGTGCCTGGACCCTGAGGGGGTTCAACACTGAAGCTTTCTTT. Filled out from reference TRBV30 and TRBJ1-1, the complete variable domain reads SQTIHQWPATLVQPVGSPLSLECTVEGTSNPNLYWYRQAAGRGLQLLFYSVGIGQISSEVPQNLSASRPQDRQFILSSKKLLLSDSGFYLCAWTLRGFNTEAFFGQGTRLTVV.

The gene calls are TRBV7-2 and TRBJ1-2; 12 positions match TRBD1. The CDR3 consists of 15 residues. From germline, CDR1 is SGHTA and CDR2 FQGNSA. Trimming took 5 bases from V and 8 from J; bases not matched to a gene: 9. CDR3 bases: TGTGCCAGCAGCCTAGGGACAGGGGGCGCGGGAGGCTACACCTTC. Translated, it gives CASSLGTGGAGGYTF.

This chain uses TRBV14 with TRBJ2-7, with D perhaps TRBD2 (5 bases). V lost 2 bases to trimming and J lost 2 bases, with 7 bases between them. There are 13 residues in the CDR3. Per the germline V gene, CDR1 is SGHDN and CDR2 is FVKESK. CDR3 bases: TGTGCCAGCAGCCAATACGGGGCCTACGAGCAGTACTTC. This gives the protein CASSQYGAYEQYF.

This clone appeared a single time. The V gene is TRBV29-1, the J gene TRBJ2-5, with 7 bases lining up with TRBD1. Germline V lookup: CDR1 SQVTM, CDR2 ANQGSEA. With 2 bases clipped from V and 0 bases from J, the junction kept 9 bases outside the gene matches. The CDR3 has 16 amino acids. The chain's CDR3 is CSVERGQGVYQETQYF. As DNA, the CDR3 is TGCAGCGTTGAAAGGGGTCAGGGGGTGTACCAAGAGACCCAGTACTTC.

The chain combines TRBV4-3 with TRBJ2-4; possible D gene TRBD2, 6 bases. The CDR3 totals 15 residues. The ends were cut back, 10 bases at V and 0 bases at J, with 16 bases in the middle. CDR1 is LGHNA and CDR2 is YSLEER in the germline V gene. The CDR3 DNA sequence: TGCGCCACCTCGTTTGGGAGGCTAGCCAAAAACATTCAGTACTTC. As protein: CATSFGRLAKNIQYF.

The rearrangement links TRBV19 to TRBJ2-3; 9 bases align to TRBD1. Germline V gives CDR1 LNHDA, CDR2 SQIVND (reference sequence). The CDR3 length is 15 residues. V shed 7 bases and J 1 base; nucleotides not matched to a gene: 6. CDR3 sequence reads: CASTRTGAGTDTQYF. The CDR3 DNA sequence: TGTGCCAGTACCCGGACAGGGGCTGGCACAGATACGCAGTATTTT.